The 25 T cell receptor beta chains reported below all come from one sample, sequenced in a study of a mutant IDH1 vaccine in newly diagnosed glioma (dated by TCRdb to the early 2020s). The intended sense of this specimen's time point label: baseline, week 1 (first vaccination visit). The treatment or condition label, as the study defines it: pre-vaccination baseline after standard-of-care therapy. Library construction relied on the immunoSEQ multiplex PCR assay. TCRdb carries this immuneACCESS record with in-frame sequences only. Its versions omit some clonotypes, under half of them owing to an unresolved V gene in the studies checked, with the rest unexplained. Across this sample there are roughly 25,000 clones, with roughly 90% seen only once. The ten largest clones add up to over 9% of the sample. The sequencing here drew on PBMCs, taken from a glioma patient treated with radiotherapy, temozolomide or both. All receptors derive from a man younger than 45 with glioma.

In nucleotides, the CDR3 is TGCGCCAGCAGCTTGAGGTGGGACAGGGGTCAGACTACCGGGGAGCTGTTTTTT. The encoded protein is CASSLRWDRGQTTGELFF. This chain links TRBV5-1 with TRBJ2-2, with 10 bases identical to TRBD1. CDR1 and CDR2 (germline): SGHRS, YFSETQ. Trimming cost V 1 base and J 5 bases; bases outside gene matches: 11. The CDR3 extends over 18 amino acids.

The CDR3 DNA sequence: TGTGCCAGCTCACCACCGGGGGGTGGGCAATACAATGAGCAGTTCTTC. Protein: CASSPPGGGQYNEQFF. This sequence joins TRBV18 and TRBJ2-1, with D possibly TRBD2 on 6 matching bases. The V gene lost 0 bases and the J gene lost 4 bases, with 13 bases spanning the gap. CDR1 is KGHSH, CDR2 LQKENI, per germline. The CDR3 is 16 amino acids.

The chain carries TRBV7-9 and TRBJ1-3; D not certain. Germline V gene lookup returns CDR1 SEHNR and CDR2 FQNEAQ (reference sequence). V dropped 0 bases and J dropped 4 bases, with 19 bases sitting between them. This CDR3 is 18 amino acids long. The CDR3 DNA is TGTGCCAGCAGCTTAGCGCTACCGGGCCACCAACGAGGAAACACCATATATTTT. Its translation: CASSLALPGHQRGNTIYF.

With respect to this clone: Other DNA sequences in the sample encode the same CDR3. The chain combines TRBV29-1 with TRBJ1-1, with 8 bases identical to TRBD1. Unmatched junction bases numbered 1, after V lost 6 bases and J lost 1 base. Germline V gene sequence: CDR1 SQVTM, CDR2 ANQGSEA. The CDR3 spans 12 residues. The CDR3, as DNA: TGCAGCGTAGACAGGGGGAACACTGAAGCTTTCTTT. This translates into CSVDRGNTEAFF.

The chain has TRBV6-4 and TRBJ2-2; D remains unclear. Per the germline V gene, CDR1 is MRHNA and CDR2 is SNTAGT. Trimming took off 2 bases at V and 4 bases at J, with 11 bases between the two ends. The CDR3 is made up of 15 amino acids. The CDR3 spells CASSDQALGTGELFF. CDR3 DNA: TGTGCCAGCAGTGACCAAGCTCTAGGCACCGGGGAGCTGTTTTTT.

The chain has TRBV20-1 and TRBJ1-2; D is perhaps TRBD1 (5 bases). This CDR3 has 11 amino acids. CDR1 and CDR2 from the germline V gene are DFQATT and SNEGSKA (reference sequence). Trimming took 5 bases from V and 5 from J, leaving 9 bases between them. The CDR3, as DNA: TGCAGTGCTGGAGCAGGGTATGGCTACACCTTC. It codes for CSAGAGYGYTF.

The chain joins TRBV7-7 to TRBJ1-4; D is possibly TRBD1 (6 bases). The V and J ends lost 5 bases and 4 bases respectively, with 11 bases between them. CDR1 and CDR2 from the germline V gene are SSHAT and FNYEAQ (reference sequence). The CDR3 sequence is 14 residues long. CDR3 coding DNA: TGTGCCAGCAGCCCGGGGGGCCTTAATGAAAAACTGTTTTTT. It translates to CASSPGGLNEKLFF.

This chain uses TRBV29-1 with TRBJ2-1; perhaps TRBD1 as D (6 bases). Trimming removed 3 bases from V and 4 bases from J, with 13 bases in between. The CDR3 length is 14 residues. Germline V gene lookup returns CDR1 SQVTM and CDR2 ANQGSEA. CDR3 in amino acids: CSVDRTEVYNEQFF. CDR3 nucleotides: TGCAGCGTTGATAGGACAGAAGTTTACAATGAGCAGTTCTTC.

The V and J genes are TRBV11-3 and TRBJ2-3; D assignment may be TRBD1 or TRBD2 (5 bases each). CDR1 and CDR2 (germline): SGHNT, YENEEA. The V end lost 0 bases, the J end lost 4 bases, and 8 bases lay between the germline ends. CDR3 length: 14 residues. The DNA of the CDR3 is TGTGCCAGCAGCTTAGAAGGGACGGCAGATACGCAGTATTTT. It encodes CASSLEGTADTQYF.

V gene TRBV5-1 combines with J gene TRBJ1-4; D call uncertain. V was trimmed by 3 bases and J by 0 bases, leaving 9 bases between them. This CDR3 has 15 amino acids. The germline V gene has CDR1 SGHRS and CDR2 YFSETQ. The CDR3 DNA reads TGCGCCAGCAGCTCCTCAATCGCAACTAATGAAAAACTGTTTTTT. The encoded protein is CASSSSIATNEKLFF.

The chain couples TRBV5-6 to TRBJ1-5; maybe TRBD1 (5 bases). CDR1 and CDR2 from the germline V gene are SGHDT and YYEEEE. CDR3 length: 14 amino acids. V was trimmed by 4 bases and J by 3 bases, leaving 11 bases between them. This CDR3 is CASSAGRLNQPQHF. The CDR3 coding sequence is TGTGCCAGCAGCGCGGGACGGCTCAATCAGCCCCAGCATTTT.

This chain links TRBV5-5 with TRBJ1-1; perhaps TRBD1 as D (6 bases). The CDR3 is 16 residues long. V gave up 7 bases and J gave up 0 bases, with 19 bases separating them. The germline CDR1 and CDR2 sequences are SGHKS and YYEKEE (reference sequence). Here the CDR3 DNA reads TGTGCCAGCGGCCAGGGGCCTCGGGACATGAACACTGAAGCTTTCTTT. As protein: CASGQGPRDMNTEAFF.

This CDR3 is CASSLEGLESSGANVLTF. DNA for the CDR3: TGTGCCAGCAGCTTAGAAGGTTTGGAGAGCTCTGGGGCCAACGTCCTGACTTTC. The chain uses TRBV7-8 and TRBJ2-6; D remains ambiguous. The ends were cut back, 1 base at V and 0 bases at J, with 13 bases in the middle. Germline values: CDR1 SGHVS, CDR2 FQNEAQ. The CDR3 is made up of 18 amino acids.

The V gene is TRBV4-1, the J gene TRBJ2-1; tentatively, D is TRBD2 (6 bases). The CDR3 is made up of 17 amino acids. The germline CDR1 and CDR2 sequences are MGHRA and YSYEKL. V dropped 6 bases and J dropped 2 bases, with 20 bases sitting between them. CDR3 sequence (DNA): TGCGCCAGCAGGCTAGGATGGGGGGATGCTACCTACAATGAGCAGTTCTTC. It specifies CASRLGWGDATYNEQFF.

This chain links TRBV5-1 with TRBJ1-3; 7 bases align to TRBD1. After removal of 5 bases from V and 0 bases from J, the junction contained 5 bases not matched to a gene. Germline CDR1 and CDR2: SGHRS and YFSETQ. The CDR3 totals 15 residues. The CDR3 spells CASSYTGVSGNTIYF. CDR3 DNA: TGCGCCAGCAGTTATACAGGGGTCTCTGGAAACACCATATATTTT.

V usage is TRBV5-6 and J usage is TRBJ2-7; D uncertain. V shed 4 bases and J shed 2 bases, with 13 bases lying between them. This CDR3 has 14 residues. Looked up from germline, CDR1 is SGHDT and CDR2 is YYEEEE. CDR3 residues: CASSRGEATYEQYF. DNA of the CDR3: TGTGCCAGCAGCCGCGGCGAGGCGACCTACGAGCAGTACTTC.

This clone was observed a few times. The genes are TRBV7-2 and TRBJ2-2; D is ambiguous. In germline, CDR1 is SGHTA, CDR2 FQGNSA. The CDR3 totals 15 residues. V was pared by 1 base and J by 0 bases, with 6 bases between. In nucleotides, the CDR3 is TGTGCCAGCAGCTTAGGTCAGCCGAACACCGGGGAGCTGTTTTTT. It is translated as CASSLGQPNTGELFF.

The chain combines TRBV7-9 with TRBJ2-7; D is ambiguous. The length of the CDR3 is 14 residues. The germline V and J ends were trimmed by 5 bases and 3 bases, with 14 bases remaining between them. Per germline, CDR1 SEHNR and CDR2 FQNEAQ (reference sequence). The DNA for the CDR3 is TGTGCCAGCAGCCTAGACTCTCGGGTCTACGAGCAGTACTTC. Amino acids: CASSLDSRVYEQYF.

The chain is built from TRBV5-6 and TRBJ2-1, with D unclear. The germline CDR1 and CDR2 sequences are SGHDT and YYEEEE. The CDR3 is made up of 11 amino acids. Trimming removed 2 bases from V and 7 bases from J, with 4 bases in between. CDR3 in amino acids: CASSLRNEQFF. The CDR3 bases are TGTGCCAGCAGCTTACGTAATGAGCAGTTCTTC. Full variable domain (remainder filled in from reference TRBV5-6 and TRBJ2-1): DAGVTQSPTHLIKTRGQQVTLRCSPKSGHDTVSWYQQALGQGPQFIFQYYEEEERQRGNFPDRFSGHQFPNYSSELNVNALLLGDSALYLCASSLRNEQFFGPGTRLTVL.

CDR3 nucleotides: TGTGCCAGCAGGACTACAGGGGGCCAAAAGGAAAAACTGTTTTTT. Residues: CASRTTGGQKEKLFF. The V and J genes are TRBV28 and TRBJ1-4; the match to TRBD1 covers 9 bases. V trimming: 6 bases; J trimming: 8 bases; junction bases outside the gene matches: 10. The germline V gene has CDR1 MDHEN and CDR2 SYDVKM. CDR3 length equals 15 residues.

CDR3: CASSSLLAGVYNEQFF. CDR3 bases: TGTGCCAGCAGTTCCCTACTAGCGGGCGTCTACAATGAGCAGTTCTTC. V gene TRBV28 combines with J gene TRBJ2-1, with TRBD2 identical over 9 bases. Germline V lookup: CDR1 MDHEN, CDR2 SYDVKM. The J segment lost 3 bases and the V segment lost 4 bases, leaving 7 bases of the junction unmatched. The CDR3 is 16 residues long.

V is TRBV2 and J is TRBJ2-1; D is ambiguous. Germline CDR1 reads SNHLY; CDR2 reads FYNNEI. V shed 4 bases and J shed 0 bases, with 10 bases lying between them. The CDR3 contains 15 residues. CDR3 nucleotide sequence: TGTGCCAGCAGTGTACAACCGACCTCCTACAATGAGCAGTTCTTC. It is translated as CASSVQPTSYNEQFF.

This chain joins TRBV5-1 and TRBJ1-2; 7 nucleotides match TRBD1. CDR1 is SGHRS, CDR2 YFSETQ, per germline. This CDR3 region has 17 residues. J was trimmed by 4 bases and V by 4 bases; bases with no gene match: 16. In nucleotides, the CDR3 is TGCGCCAGCAGCCTGGGAGGGACAGCCTCTTCGGGCTATGGCTACACCTTC. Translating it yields CASSLGGTASSGYGYTF.

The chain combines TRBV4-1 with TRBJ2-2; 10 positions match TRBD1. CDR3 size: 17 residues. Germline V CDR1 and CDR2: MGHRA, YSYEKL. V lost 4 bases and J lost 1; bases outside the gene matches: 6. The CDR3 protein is CASSPWDRGLNTGELFF. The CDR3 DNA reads TGCGCCAGCAGCCCCTGGGACAGGGGATTGAACACCGGGGAGCTGTTTTTT.

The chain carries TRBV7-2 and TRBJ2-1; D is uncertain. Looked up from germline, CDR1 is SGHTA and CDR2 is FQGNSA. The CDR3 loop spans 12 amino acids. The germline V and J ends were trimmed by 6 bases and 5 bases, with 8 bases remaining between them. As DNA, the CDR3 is TGTGCCAGCAGTTTTTTTCACAATGAGCAGTTCTTC. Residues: CASSFFHNEQFF.